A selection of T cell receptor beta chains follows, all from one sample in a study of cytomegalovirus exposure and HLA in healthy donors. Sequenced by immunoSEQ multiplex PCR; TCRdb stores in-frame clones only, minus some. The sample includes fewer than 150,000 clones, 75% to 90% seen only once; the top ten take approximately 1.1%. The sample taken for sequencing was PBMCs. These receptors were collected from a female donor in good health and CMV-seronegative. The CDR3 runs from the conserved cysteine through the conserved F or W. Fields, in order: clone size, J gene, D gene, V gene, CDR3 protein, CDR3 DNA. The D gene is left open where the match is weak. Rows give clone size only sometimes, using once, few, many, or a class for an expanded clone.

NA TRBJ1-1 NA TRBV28 CASTGLSTEAFF TGTGCCAGCACCGGACTCTCCACTGAAGCTTTCTTT
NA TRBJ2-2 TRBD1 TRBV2 CASRADRLNTGELFF TGTGCCAGCAGAGCGGACAGGCTTAACACCGGGGAGCTGTTTTTT
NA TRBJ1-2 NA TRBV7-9 CASTVGGPNYGYTF TGTGCCAGCACCGTGGGGGGGCCTAACTATGGCTACACCTTC
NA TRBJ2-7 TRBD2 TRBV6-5 CASRDQLALYEQYF TGTGCCAGCAGGGATCAACTAGCGCTCTACGAGCAGTACTTC
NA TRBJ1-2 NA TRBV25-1 CASSDRANRYTF TGTGCCAGCAGTGACAGGGCCAATAGGTACACCTTC
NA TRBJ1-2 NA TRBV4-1 CASSPQGNYGYTF TGCGCCAGCAGCCCACAGGGTAACTATGGCTACACCTTC
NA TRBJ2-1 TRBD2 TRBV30 CAWSVAGVTYNEQFF TGTGCCTGGAGTGTAGCGGGAGTGACCTACAATGAGCAGTTCTTC
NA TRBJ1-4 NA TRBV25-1 CASSEFRGGFNEKLFF TGTGCCAGCAGTGAATTTCGGGGGGGCTTTAATGAAAAACTGTTTTTT
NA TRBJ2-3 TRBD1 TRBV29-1 CSARTGGDTQYF TGCAGCGCCCGGACAGGGGGAGATACGCAGTATTTT
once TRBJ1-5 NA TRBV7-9 CASSLDLAGDGPQHF TGTGCCAGCAGCTTAGATTTGGCAGGGGACGGGCCCCAGCATTTT
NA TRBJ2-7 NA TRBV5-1 CASSFDRPSDEQYF TGCGCCAGCAGCTTTGACAGGCCTTCGGACGAGCAGTACTTC
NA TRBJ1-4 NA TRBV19 CASSKSRDTYEKLFF TGTGCCAGTAGCAAATCCAGGGACACTTATGAAAAACTGTTTTTT
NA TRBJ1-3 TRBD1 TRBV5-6 CASSLGQGVTGNTIYF TGTGCCAGCAGCTTGGGCCAGGGGGTTACTGGAAACACCATATATTTT
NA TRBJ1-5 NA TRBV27 CASSFQSNQPQHF TGTGCCAGCAGTTTCCAGAGCAATCAGCCCCAGCATTTT
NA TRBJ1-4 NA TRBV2 CASSEGTASNEKLFF TGTGCCAGCAGTGAAGGGACAGCCTCTAATGAAAAACTGTTTTTT
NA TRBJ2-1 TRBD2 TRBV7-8 CASSLGLAGPNEQFF TGTGCCAGCAGCCTGGGACTAGCGGGGCCCAATGAGCAGTTCTTC
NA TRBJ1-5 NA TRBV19 CASSIGQALQPQHF TGTGCCAGTAGTATCGGTCAGGCATTACAGCCCCAGCATTTT
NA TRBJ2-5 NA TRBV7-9 CASSFPLGGQETQYF TGTGCCAGCAGCTTTCCCCTCGGGGGCCAAGAGACCCAGTACTTC
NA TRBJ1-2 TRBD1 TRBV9 CASSSDRTHYGYTF TGTGCCAGCAGCTCGGACAGGACCCATTATGGCTACACCTTC